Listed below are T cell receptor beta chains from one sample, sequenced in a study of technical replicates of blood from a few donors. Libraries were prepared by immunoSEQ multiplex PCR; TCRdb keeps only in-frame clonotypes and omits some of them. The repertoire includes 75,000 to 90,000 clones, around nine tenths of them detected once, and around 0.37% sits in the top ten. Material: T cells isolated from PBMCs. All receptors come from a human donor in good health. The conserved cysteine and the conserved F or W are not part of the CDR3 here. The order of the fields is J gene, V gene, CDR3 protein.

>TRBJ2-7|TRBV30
AWSEIDEQY
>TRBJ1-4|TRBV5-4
ASSWGGRSEKLF
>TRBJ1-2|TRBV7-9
ASSFGTEYGYT
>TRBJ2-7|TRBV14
ASSQDSRDWYEQY
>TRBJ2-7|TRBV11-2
ASSGTSYEQY
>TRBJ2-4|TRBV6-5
ASSLGSGPWYIQY
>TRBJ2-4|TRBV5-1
ASSLATGGKNIQY
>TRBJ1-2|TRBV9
ASSDSYGYT
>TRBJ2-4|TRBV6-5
ASRPQGSKNIQY
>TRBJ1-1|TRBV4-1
ASSQGAGGRGRTEAF
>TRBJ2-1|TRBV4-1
ASSPGGASGRYEQF
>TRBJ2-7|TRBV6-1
ASSEGQAYEQY
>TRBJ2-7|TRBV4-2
ASSLDRGAYEQY
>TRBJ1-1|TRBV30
AWSKGQGEAF
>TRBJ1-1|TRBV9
ASSPPTGMNTEAF
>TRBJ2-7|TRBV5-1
ASSLAGTPTYEQY
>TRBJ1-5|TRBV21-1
ASSKASGLLQPQH
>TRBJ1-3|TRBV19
ASRPRETIY
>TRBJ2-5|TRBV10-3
AISEPGHPMEETQY
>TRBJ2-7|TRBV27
ASSWDRVGEQY
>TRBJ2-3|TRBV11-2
ASSLDRMLGTVRTDTQY
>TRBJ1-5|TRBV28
ASRLAGVGYQPQH
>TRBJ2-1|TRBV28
ASSLGLAYNEQF
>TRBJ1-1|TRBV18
ASSPRQGGTEAF
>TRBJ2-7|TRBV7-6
ASSLGTATYEQY
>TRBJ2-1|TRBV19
ASSPTGGPGVEQF
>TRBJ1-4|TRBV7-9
ASSGYRGLGEKLF
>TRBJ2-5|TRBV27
ATQKRETQY
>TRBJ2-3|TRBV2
ASSKGTSTDTQY
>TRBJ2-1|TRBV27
ASSFSDNEQF
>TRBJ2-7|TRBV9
ASGQTYEQY
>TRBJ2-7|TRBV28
ASSSSSSGRAQAREQY
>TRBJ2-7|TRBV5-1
ASSLASRLETYEQY
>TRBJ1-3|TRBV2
ASRATGGLSGNTIY
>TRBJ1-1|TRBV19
ASSTGVNTEAF
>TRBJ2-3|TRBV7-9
ASSLAQDRYTDTQY
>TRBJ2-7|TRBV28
ASSFALQGAYLQY
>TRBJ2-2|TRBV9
ASSLGPGDTGELF
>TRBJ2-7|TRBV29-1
SVGTGGVAYEQY
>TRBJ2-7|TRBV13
ASRVAGPSYEQY
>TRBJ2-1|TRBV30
AWGTTYNEQF
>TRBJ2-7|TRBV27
ASSTLTVLEHSYEQY
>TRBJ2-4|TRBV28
ASSQGAKNIQY
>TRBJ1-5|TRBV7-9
ASSSILQGANQPQH
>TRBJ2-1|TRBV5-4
ASSSSGSYNEQF
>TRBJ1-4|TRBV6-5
ASSRAGTNEKLF
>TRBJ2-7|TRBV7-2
ASSRDIEQY
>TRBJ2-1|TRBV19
ASTVTAGVYNEQF
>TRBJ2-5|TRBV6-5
ASSSPKETQY
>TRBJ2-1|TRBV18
ASSPGQGVQF
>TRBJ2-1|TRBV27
ASSLSRGSGRSYNEQF
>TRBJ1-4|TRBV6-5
ASSYGDSTNEKLF
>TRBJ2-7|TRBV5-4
ASPQGHSYEQY